This T cell receptor beta chain appears in the sequencing data of a study of control samples from healthy donors and cancer patients. The germline gives CDR1 SGHRS, CDR2 YFSETQ. V was pared by 7 bases and J by 7 bases, with 7 bases of the junction left unmatched. CDR3 length: 13 residues. Sequencing used immunoSEQ multiplex PCR; TCRdb keeps in-frame clones, though not all of them. The sample holds about 100,000 clones, about 90% seen once. This TCR derives from a woman aged 45-60 years in good health. The chain employs TRBV5-1 and TRBJ1-2, with TRBD1 matching over 10 bases. The sample was blood. The CDR3 region is CASGDRGEGGYTF. The CDR3 nucleotides are TGCGCCAGCGGGGACAGGGGTGAAGGTGGCTACACCTTC.